The entry that follows covers one T cell receptor beta chain sequence. 60 Vbeta and 13 Jbeta primers were used in PCR. Per the original methods: Around 9.9 million shared chains were among the roughly 80 million unique TCR beta chains that a later analysis counted. The protocol was immunoSEQ multiplex PCR, while the TCRdb copy is restricted to in-frame clones and leaves out a portion. That table furnishes V, J and clone size, whereas the DNA furnished D and trimming. The sample comprises 100,000 to 140,000 clones, about three quarters of which are singletons, and 7.8% rests with the top ten. The data were taken from a study of cytomegalovirus exposure and HLA in healthy donors. The sample comprised PBMCs. The receptor was derived from a man younger than 45 in good health and CMV-seronegative.

The CDR3 protein is CASSVEGRGIRTDTQYF. The CDR3 bases are TGTGCCAGCAGCGTAGAAGGGAGGGGTATACGAACAGATACGCAGTATTTT. The rearrangement joins TRBV9 to TRBJ2-3; 7 bases line up with TRBD2. This CDR3 has 17 amino acids. Germline CDR1 reads SGDLS; CDR2 reads YYNGEE. V lost 0 bases to trimming and J lost 3 bases; unmatched junction nucleotides: 10.